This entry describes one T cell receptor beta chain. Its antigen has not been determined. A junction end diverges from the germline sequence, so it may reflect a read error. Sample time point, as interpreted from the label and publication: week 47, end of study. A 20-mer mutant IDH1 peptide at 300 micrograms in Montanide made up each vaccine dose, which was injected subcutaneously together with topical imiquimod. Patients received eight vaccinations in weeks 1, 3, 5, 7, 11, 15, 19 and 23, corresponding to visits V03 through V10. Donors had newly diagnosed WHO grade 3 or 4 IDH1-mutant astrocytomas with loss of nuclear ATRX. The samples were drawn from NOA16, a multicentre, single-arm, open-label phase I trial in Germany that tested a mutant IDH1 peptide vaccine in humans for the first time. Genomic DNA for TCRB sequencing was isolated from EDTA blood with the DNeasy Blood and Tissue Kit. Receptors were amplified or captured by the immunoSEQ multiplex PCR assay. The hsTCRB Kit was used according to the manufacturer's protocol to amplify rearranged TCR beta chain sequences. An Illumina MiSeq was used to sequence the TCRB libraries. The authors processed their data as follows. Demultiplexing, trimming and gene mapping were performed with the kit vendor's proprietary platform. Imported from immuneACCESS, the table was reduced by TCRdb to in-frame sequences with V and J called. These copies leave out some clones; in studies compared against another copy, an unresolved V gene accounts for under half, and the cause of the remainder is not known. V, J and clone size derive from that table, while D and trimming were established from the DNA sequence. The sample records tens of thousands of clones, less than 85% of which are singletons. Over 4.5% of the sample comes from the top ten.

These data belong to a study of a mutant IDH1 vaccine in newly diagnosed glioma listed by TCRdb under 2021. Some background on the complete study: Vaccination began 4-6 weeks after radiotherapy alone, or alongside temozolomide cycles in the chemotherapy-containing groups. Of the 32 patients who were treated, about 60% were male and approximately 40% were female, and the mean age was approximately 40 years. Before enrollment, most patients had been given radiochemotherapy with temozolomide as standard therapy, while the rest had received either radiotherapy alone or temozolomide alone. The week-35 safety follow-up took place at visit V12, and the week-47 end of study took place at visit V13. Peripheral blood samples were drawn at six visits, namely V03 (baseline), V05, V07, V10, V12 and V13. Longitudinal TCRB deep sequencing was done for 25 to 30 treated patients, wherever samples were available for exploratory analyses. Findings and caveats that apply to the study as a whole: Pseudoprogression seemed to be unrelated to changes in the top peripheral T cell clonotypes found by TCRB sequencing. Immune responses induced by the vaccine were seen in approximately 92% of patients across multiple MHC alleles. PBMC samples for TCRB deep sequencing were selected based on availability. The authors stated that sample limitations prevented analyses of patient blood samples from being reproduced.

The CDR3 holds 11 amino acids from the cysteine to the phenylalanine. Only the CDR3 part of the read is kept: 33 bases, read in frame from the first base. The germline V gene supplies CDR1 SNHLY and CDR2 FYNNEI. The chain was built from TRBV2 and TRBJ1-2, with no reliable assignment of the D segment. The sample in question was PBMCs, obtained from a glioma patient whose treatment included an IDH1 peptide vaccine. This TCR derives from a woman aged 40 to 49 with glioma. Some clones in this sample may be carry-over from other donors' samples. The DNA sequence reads TGTGCCAGTAGTGGAGGGTATGGCTACACCTTC. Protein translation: CASSGGYGYTF. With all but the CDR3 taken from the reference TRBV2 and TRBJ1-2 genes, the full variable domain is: EPEVTQTPSHQVTQMGQEVILRCVPISNHLYFYWYRQILGQKVEFLVSFYNNEISEKSEIFDDQFSVERPDGSNFTLKIRSTKLEDSAMYFCASSGGYGYTFGSGTRLTVV.